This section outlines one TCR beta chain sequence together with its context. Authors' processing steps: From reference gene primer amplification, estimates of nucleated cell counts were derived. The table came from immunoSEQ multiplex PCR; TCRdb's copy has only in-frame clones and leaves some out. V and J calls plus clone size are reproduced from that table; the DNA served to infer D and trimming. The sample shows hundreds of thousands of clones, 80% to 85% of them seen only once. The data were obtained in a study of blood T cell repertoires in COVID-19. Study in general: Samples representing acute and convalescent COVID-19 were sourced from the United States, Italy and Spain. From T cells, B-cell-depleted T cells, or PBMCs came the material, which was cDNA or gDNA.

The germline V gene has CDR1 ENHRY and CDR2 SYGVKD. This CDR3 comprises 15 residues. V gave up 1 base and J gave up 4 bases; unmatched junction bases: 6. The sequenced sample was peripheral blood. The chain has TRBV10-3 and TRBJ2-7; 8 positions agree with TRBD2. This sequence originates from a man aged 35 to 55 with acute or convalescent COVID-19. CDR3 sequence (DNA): TGTGCCATCAGTGAGTGGGGACTAGACGGGTACGAGCAGTACTTC. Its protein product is CAISEWGLDGYEQYF.